Presented here are 14 T cell receptor beta chains from one specimen sequenced in a study of cytomegalovirus exposure and HLA in healthy donors. This PCR relied on a set of 60 Vbeta primers and 13 Jbeta primers. Data came from immunoSEQ multiplex PCR; TCRdb stores just in-frame clones and leaves some out. Among about 140,000 clones listed, approximately 85% were seen once. Sequencing was carried out using PBMCs. All receptors derive from a woman aged 40 to 49 in good health and CMV-seronegative.

V usage is TRBV6-6 and J usage is TRBJ2-2, with TRBD1 identical over 7 bases. CDR1 MNHNY and CDR2 SVGAGI come from the germline V gene (reference sequence). V shed 0 bases, J shed 5 bases, and the junction held 6 bases outside the gene matches. The CDR3 is 16 amino acids. CDR3 amino acids: CASSYSEGALTGELFF. The CDR3 DNA follows: TGTGCCAGCAGTTACTCAGAGGGGGCGCTGACCGGGGAGCTGTTTTTT.

V gene TRBV6-5 combines with J gene TRBJ2-3, with a possible D match to TRBD1 (5 bases). The CDR3 contains 15 residues. Deletions cut 2 bases from V and 1 base from J, with 10 bases between. Germline V CDR1 and CDR2: MNHEY, SVGAGI. The CDR3 is CASSYQGPGTDTQYF. The DNA of the CDR3 is TGTGCCAGCAGTTACCAGGGTCCTGGCACAGATACGCAGTATTTT.

The genes are TRBV7-9 and TRBJ2-1; 7 bases fit TRBD1. This CDR3 has 15 residues. Germline assignment: CDR1 SEHNR and CDR2 FQNEAQ (reference sequence). J gave up 4 bases and V 5 bases, and 8 bases lay outside the gene matches. The CDR3: CASSPRDSAYNEQFF. As DNA, the CDR3 is TGTGCCAGCAGCCCACGGGACAGTGCTTACAATGAGCAGTTCTTC.

The chain uses TRBV7-2 and TRBJ2-1; 9 bases line up with TRBD2. Unmatched junction bases numbered 4, after V lost 3 bases and J lost 4 bases. Germline CDR1 is SGHTA and CDR2 is FQGNSA. This CDR3 has 15 amino acids. The CDR3: CASSFTSGSYNEQFF. The CDR3 nucleotides read TGTGCCAGCAGCTTCACTAGCGGGTCTTACAATGAGCAGTTCTTC.

This rearrangement joins TRBV19 to TRBJ2-7; 7 bases agree with TRBD2. The CDR3 totals 15 residues. With V trimmed by 7 bases and J by 3 bases, 12 bases remained unmatched. Germline CDR1 is LNHDA and CDR2 is SQIVND (reference sequence). CDR3 DNA sequence: TGTGCCAGTACGTTATCTAGCGGAACCCACTACGAGCAGTACTTC. It translates to CASTLSSGTHYEQYF.

This clone has a single count. The chain recombines TRBV5-4 with TRBJ1-1, with 7 nucleotides matching TRBD1. CDR1 is SGHNT, CDR2 YYREEE, per germline (reference sequence). The CDR3 totals 15 residues. The trim removed 4 bases at V and 0 bases at J, leaving 6 bases unmatched. Written as DNA, the CDR3 is TGTGCCAGCAGCCTGAGGGGGCGGATGAACACTGAAGCTTTCTTT. Its translation is CASSLRGRMNTEAFF.

This rearrangement joins TRBV11-3 to TRBJ2-7, with TRBD2 identical over 9 bases. The J segment lost 4 bases and the V segment lost 4 bases, leaving 8 bases of the junction unmatched. This CDR3 spans 15 amino acids. Germline CDR1 SGHNT, CDR2 YENEEA. The CDR3 spells CASSSGGGREYEQYF. The DNA for the CDR3 is TGTGCCAGCAGCTCGGGGGGCGGGAGGGAGTACGAGCAGTACTTC.

This clone was counted a few times. The chain employs TRBV9 and TRBJ2-5, with D tentatively TRBD2 (6 bases). The V end lost 3 bases, the J end lost 1 base, and 16 bases lay between the germline ends. CDR1 SGDLS and CDR2 YYNGEE come from the germline V gene. The CDR3 consists of 16 residues. CDR3 region: CASSDTTGGFQETQYF. CDR3 nucleotides: TGTGCCAGCAGCGACACAACAGGAGGGTTCCAAGAGACCCAGTACTTC.

This rearrangement joins TRBV11-2 to TRBJ1-2; 8 bases agree with TRBD1. V shed 4 bases and J 8 bases; nucleotides not matched to a gene: 9. The length of the CDR3 is 14 residues. The germline CDR1 and CDR2 sequences are SGHAT and FQNNGV. CDR3 DNA sequence: TGTGCCAGCAGCTCCAGGGGGCGCGGAGGCGGCTACACCTTC. This gives the protein CASSSRGRGGGYTF.

The sample holds a few counts of this clone. The rearrangement joins TRBV29-1 to TRBJ1-2; TRBD1 agrees at 7 bases. This CDR3 has 12 residues. The junction had 1 base not matched to a gene; V was cut back by 4 bases and J by 2 bases. Germline V gives CDR1 SQVTM, CDR2 ANQGSEA. CDR3 bases: TGCAGCGTTGGGGACAGAAACTATGGCTACACCTTC. Amino acid sequence: CSVGDRNYGYTF. The entire variable domain, with the rest obtained from reference TRBV29-1 and TRBJ1-2, is as follows: SAVISQKPSRDICQRGTSLTIQCQVDSQVTMMFWYRQQPGQSLTLIATANQGSEATYESGFVIDKFPISRPNLTFSTLTVSNMSPEDSSIYLCSVGDRNYGYTFGSGTRLTVV.

The genes are TRBV4-3 and TRBJ2-2, with TRBD2 matching 14 bases. CDR1 and CDR2 (germline): LGHNA, YSLEER. The CDR3 is 18 amino acids. The V and J ends lost 2 bases and 4 bases, in that order; junction bases with no gene match: 6. CDR3 nucleotide sequence: TGCGCCAGCAGCCAATCGACTAGCGGGAGGGCCGGCACCGGGGAGCTGTTTTTT. Translated: CASSQSTSGRAGTGELFF.

The chain has TRBV5-1 and TRBJ2-1; D possibly corresponds to TRBD1 (5 bases). V lost 4 bases, J lost 1 base, and 15 bases lay in between. The CDR3 consists of 16 residues. Germline CDR1 and CDR2: SGHRS and YFSETQ. Here the CDR3 DNA reads TGCGCCAGCAGCGGTGCAGGGTACCCATCCTACAATGAGCAGTTCTTC. This sequence encodes CASSGAGYPSYNEQFF.

The rearrangement joins TRBV7-2 to TRBJ2-2; the match to TRBD1 covers 9 bases. Germline assignment: CDR1 SGHTA and CDR2 FQGNSA. The V segment lost 9 bases and the J segment 5 bases; nucleotides outside the gene matches: 7. The CDR3 is 14 amino acids. This CDR3 is CASSGQGQTGELFF. The DNA of the CDR3 is TGTGCCAGTTCGGGACAGGGTCAAACCGGGGAGCTGTTTTTT.

V is TRBV5-4 and J is TRBJ1-4; D remains unclear. CDR1 and CDR2 from the germline V gene are SGHNT and YYREEE (reference sequence). Trimming stripped 2 bases from V and 3 bases from J, with 17 bases between. This CDR3 has 17 amino acids. The CDR3 nucleotides are TGTGCCAGCAGCTTAAGTGGGAGGAGGACGGCTAATGAAAAACTGTTTTTT. Protein product: CASSLSGRRTANEKLFF.